Included here is one T cell receptor beta chain sequence, with context. Original processing notes: Estimated nucleated cell counts came from reference gene primer amplification. Assay: immunoSEQ multiplex PCR; the TCRdb copy retains only in-frame clones and omits some. Clone size and V and J calls were adopted from that table, with D and trimming inferred from the DNA. The sample records about 100,000 clones, roughly 90% being singletons. After removal of 4 bases from V and 2 bases from J, the junction contained 6 bases not matched to a gene. The CDR3 has 15 amino acids. CDR1 SGDLS and CDR2 YYNGEE come from the germline V gene. The data were taken from a study of blood T cell repertoires in COVID-19. Study at large: The United States, Italy and Spain supplied acute and convalescent COVID-19 samples. The analysed material was cDNA or gDNA that came from T cells, B-cell-depleted T cells, or PBMCs.

The chain employs TRBV9 and TRBJ2-3, with 8 nucleotides matching TRBD2. The receptor was derived from a man between 70 and 80 years old with acute or convalescent COVID-19. Sequenced input: peripheral blood. The CDR3 DNA is TGTGCCAGCAGCTTACTAGCGGTCCACACAGATACGCAGTATTTT. Its protein product is CASSLLAVHTDTQYF. Combining the CDR3 with reference TRBV9 and TRBJ2-3 gives the whole variable domain DSGVTQTPKHLITATGQRVTLRCSPRSGDLSVYWYQQSLDQGLQFLIQYYNGEERAKGNILERFSAQQFPDLHSELNLSSLELGDSALYFCASSLLAVHTDTQYFGPGTRLTVL.